This T cell receptor (beta chain) was sequenced in a study of cytomegalovirus exposure and HLA in healthy donors (dated 2017 in TCRdb). For the wider study: In an earlier analysis of some 550 of the donors, about 270 Gb of sequence data and roughly 100 million unique TCR beta sequences from approximately 180 million T cells were reported. An early release covering over 500 HLA-typed donors comprised about 310 gigabases of sequencing data and approximately 80 million unique TCR sequences. The genetic ancestry cluster associated with self-reported Caucasian donors included around four fifths of the roughly 410 genotyped donors. The study aimed to test whether signatures of past pathogen exposure could be identified by cataloging public T cell receptors. The T cell repertoires of several hundred subjects were profiled by immunosequencing and related to cytomegalovirus serostatus. In addition to the first cohort of 650 to 750 subjects, a separate validation cohort of under 150 different subjects was used. High-throughput TCR immunosequencing, statistical association of individual TCRs with disease status, and machine learning were combined to predict cytomegalovirus infection status. A later analysis re-examined previously published TCR beta repertoires from roughly 650 donors and added high-resolution HLA genotyping to investigate patterns of TCR occurrence. In the later analysis, no new phenotypic data were used to find candidate immune exposures; instead, reliance was placed on TCR beta sequences and their occurrence across donors. An earlier analysis of some 600 of the donors applied high-throughput TCR beta sequencing to assess whether each TCR beta V gene segment acted as functional or pseudogenic. Donor age, sex, ethnicity and CMV serostatus were collected together with the repertoire data. A later genetic analysis took genome-wide SNP genotypes for about three fifths of the 666 donors and used that subset as a discovery cohort. All discovery cohort repertoires had been generated on a single sequencing platform. Class I and class II HLA loci were covered by the typing at four-digit resolution. The number of typed donors differed by locus: about 620-640 for A, B, C, DRB1 and DQB1; 500 to 550 for DQA1; approximately 610 for DPA1; and around 490 for DPB1. Because of strong linkage in the cohort, four or five DR-DQ haplotypes were treated as single units for association and clustering. On average, 235,054 unique TCR beta nucleotide sequences were sequenced per donor among fewer than 500 genotyped donors of the cohort, with around 19% of those sequences being non-productive. Findings and caveats that apply to the study as a whole: A later analysis associated roughly 17,000 TCR beta sequences with specific HLA alleles at a false discovery rate of 0.05. Some IMGT-functional V segments, including TRBV6-2 and TRBV6-3, could not be told apart with the 87-base-pair reads, so those segments were excluded. A later analysis found that HLA-associated TCR beta chains were more clonally expanded and had lower generation probabilities than equally common non-associated chains. According to a later analysis, parvovirus B19, influenza, CMV and Epstein-Barr virus appeared linked to several top co-occurrence clusters. According to a later genetic analysis, donors in an Asian-associated ancestry cluster had fewer N-insertions in productive TCRs than the approximately 650-donor mean. A further reported finding was that TCR beta sequences accurately predicted the HLA-A and HLA-B alleles for most subjects in the first cohort. Because counts were too low, roughly 16 rarely observed V segments, including chromosome 9 orphons, were left out of the earlier analysis of some 600 of the donors. Roughly uniform sequencing depth across donors was assumed in presence/absence analyses, although this assumption may not hold. A group of highly shared sequence variants was considered likely to be a technical artifact of the sequencing pipeline. The authors suggested that the approach could potentially be generalized to other disease states and immunological phenotypes. V-gene and J-gene trimming of TCR beta chains was associated with a missense DCLRE1C variant in a later genetic analysis, and the association was replicated in an independent cohort. In this cohort, only TCR beta chains were sequenced, and detectable features were limited by the absence of alpha or paired-chain data. The study gave a list of roughly 150 TCR beta chains associated with cytomegalovirus. For the cohort, immune exposure information was limited to CMV serostatus. In both the original and validation cohorts, the classifier was reported to diagnose cytomegalovirus status with high specificity and sensitivity. When HLA alleles, especially DR and DQ, strongly co-occurred, attributing TCR associations to individual alleles was difficult. Broadly in line with IMGT annotations, most TCR beta V segments showed up in productive rearrangements about 87% or about 30% of the time in an earlier analysis of approximately 640 of the donors. Because HLA typing was missing for some donors at each locus, association tests included only the typed subset. Correlated functional status among segregating V segments might reflect linkage disequilibrium, but an unknown experimental factor could not be ruled out. Most TCR sequences were observed very rarely across donors, whereas some public TCRs were present in many individuals. In a later analysis, most CMV-associated TCR beta chains were found to appear HLA-restricted, with HLA associations seemingly driven largely by CMV exposure. According to a later analysis, TCR association rates differed among HLA loci, with DRB1 alleles showing the most associated TCRs and HLA-C alleles showing the fewest. Three of the identified cytomegalovirus-associated TCR beta chains were confirmed in vitro to be specific for cytomegalovirus antigens.

Libraries were made using the immunoSEQ multiplex PCR assay. For the multiplex PCR, a mixture combining 60 forward primers for TCR Vbeta segments and 13 reverse primers for TCR Jbeta segments was used. The CDR3 region of rearranged TCR beta genes was amplified from genomic DNA by a multiplex PCR assay. Amplified TCR beta libraries were sequenced as 87-base-pair reads on the Illumina HiSeq System. The paper's processing steps were these. A later analysis tallied approximately 87 million unique TCR beta chains across the 666 repertoires, and some 10 million of those chains were shared by two or more donors. Raw reads were error-corrected and collapsed into unique sequences by a nearest-neighbor algorithm in which closely related sequences were merged to remove PCR and sequencing errors. CDR3 sequences were aligned to IMGT reference sequences to assign V, D and J gene segments. For a sequence to be retained, a match of at least six nucleotides to both a V gene segment and a J gene segment was required. A rearrangement was called productive if the CDR3 had no stop codons and remained in frame with V and J, and every other rearrangement was called non-productive. Following IMGT convention, CDR3 was defined as the stretch from the second conserved V-encoded cysteine up to the conserved J-encoded phenylalanine. Sequences without an unambiguous match to a single V gene segment were excluded from the earlier analysis of 587 of the donors. An earlier analysis of some 500 of the donors classified V segments as functional when productive rearrangements were above 56.7% and as segregating when the standard deviation between donors was above 5%. A statistical classification framework was built to diagnose cytomegalovirus status from the catalog of TCR beta chain sequences. In a later analysis, TCR nucleotide sequences were compared against IMGT/GENE-DB human TR gene sequences so that V and J genes could be assigned. Using the TCRdist pipeline, a later analysis assigned CDR3 sequences along with most-parsimonious VDJ recombination scenarios. In a later analysis, each TCR beta chain was defined by its CDR3 amino acid sequence together with its V-gene family, and reads without a unique V-gene family were excluded. As a way to deal with suspected cross-contamination and a sequencing artifact, a later analysis dropped approximately 590 nucleotide sequences that were highly shared and had low generation probability. In a later analysis, a clonal expansion index was calculated for each public chain from normalized within-repertoire ranks of inferred template counts. Generation probabilities in a later analysis came from a VDJ recombination model fitted to out-of-frame rearrangements, and those results were checked against IGoR. A later analysis scored TCR-TCR, TCR-HLA and TCR-CMV co-occurrence with hypergeometric tests, applying a repertoire-size bias correction to TCR pairs. False discovery rates were estimated in a later analysis by permuting HLA or CMV assignments 20 times. A later analysis grouped co-occurring TCRs with DBSCAN, adding TCRdist sequence similarity when clustering within HLA-allele-positive subsets. Repertoires with fewer than 30,000 or more than 120,000 public chains, plus five repertoires with anomalous nucleotide sharing, were excluded from co-occurrence clustering. Sourced from immuneACCESS, this table was stored by TCRdb with only in-frame sequences that have V and J called. A share of the clones is absent; for the studies checked, an unresolved V gene accounts for under half, and the remainder has no known explanation. The V and J calls and the clone size are those of that table, but D and trimming were determined from the DNA. The sample table holds approximately 150,000 clones. 2% to 2.5% of the sample is taken by the ten largest.

The cohort was made up of 500 to 850 healthy bone marrow donors. All cohort members were sampled while nominally healthy, although unrecorded immune exposures were likely present. The donor was CMV seronegative and belonged to the group of 352 seronegative cohort members. Each donor provided a peripheral blood sample, and peripheral blood mononuclear cells were used for TCR beta sequencing. Genomic DNA extraction from the blood cell samples was performed with the Qiagen DNeasy Blood Extraction Kit. On this clone itself: No antigen is known for it.

Trimming removed 3 bases from V and 5 bases from J, leaving 11 bases between the germline ends. The CDR3 covers 14 residues, taking in both the cysteine and the phenylalanine. Solely the CDR3 DNA is kept, with 42 bases framed from the first base. The CDR1 and CDR2 encoded by the germline V gene are ENHRY and SYGVKD. This sequence originates from a woman aged 18-30 years in good health and CMV-seronegative. Sequences were obtained from PBMCs. The chain was built from TRBV10-3 and TRBJ1-5; 5 matching bases give a weak D call of TRBD1. The nucleotide sequence reads as follows: TGTGCCATCAGTGACGTTGGGGGGGATCAGCCCCAGCATTTT. This gives the protein CAISDVGGDQPQHF.